The entry below gives a single T cell receptor beta chain sequence along with its context. This CDR3 region has 16 residues. Trimming cost V 3 bases and J 8 bases, with 23 bases left between them. The germline gives CDR1 SGHNT, CDR2 YYREEE (reference sequence). The sample belongs to a study of chemoradiotherapy in HPV16-positive cancers. Sequencing used immunoSEQ multiplex PCR; TCRdb keeps in-frame clones, though not all of them. The repertoire includes some 10,000 clones, 90% to 95% of them detected once, and less than 2% sits in the top ten. Repertoires were sampled repeatedly during chemoradiotherapy.

The TCR sequence derives from a human donor with HPV-associated anogenital cancer. The sample in question was blood, obtained from a patient who underwent chemoradiotherapy. The chain joins TRBV5-4 to TRBJ1-1, with unresolved D. CDR3 region: CASSYGRLLDPLEAFF. CDR3 nucleotides: TGTGCCAGCAGCTACGGACGGCTGCTAGACCCATTGGAAGCTTTCTTT.